The text below deals with one T cell receptor beta chain. Germline CDR1 reads SEHNR; CDR2 reads FQNEAQ (reference sequence). This CDR3 comprises 12 residues. The germline V and J ends were trimmed by 9 bases and 2 bases, with 10 bases remaining between them. The sample originates from a study of T cell repertoires in cytomegalovirus infection. TCRdb processed the reads anew with MiXCR; each CDR3 protein has one entry. The sample has roughly 230,000 distinct CDR3 sequences, 22% seen once. This chain uses TRBV7-9 with TRBJ1-2; possibly TRBD1 for D (6 bases). This TCR derives from a human donor in good health (CMV status not recorded). Some clones in this sample may be carry-over from other donors' samples. Source material: CD8+ T cells from PBMCs. CDR3 region: CASRQENYGYTF. In nucleotides, the CDR3 is TGTGCCAGTCGACAGGAGAACTATGGCTACACCTTC. The complete variable domain, with remaining parts taken from reference TRBV7-9 and TRBJ1-2, reads DTGVSQNPRHKITKRGQNVTFRCDPISEHNRLYWYRQTLGQGPEFLTYFQNEAQLEKSRLLSDRFSAERPKGSFSTLEIQRTEQGDSAMYLCASRQENYGYTFGSGTRLTVV.